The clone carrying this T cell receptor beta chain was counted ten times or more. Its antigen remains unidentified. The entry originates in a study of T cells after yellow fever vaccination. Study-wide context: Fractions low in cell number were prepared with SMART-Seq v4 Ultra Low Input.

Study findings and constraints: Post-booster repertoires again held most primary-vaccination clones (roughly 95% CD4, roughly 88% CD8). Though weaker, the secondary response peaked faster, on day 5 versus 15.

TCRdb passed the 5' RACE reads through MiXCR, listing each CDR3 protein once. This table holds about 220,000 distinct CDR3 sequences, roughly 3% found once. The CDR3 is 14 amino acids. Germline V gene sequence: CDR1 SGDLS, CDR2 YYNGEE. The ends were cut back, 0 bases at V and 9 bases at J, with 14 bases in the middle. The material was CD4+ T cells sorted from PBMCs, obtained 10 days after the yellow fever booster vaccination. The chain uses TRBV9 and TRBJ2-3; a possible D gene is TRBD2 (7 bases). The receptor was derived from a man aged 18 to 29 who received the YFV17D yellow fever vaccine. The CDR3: CASSVVQGRGTQYF. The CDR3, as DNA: TGTGCCAGCAGCGTAGTGCAGGGGAGGGGGACGCAGTATTTT.